This T cell receptor (beta chain) was recovered during a study of cytomegalovirus exposure and HLA in healthy donors. The primer mix had 60 Vbeta and 13 Jbeta primers. Method: immunoSEQ multiplex PCR; TCRdb's copy keeps in-frame clones and lacks some. Counted here are under 200,000 clones, about 72% occurring once; the ten biggest clones make up over 1.3%. This CDR3 spans 15 amino acids. V dropped 5 bases and J dropped 7 bases, with 18 bases sitting between them. Looked up from germline, CDR1 is SGHVS and CDR2 is FQNEAQ. The rearrangement uses TRBV7-8 and TRBJ2-4; D gene uncertain. The sample was PBMCs. The clonotype was recovered from a man aged 60 to 69 in good health and CMV-seronegative. Here the CDR3 reads CASSPGLRSGNIQYF. The DNA for the CDR3 is TGTGCCAGCAGCCCCGGTCTTCGATCGGGTAACATTCAGTACTTC. Supplemented by reference TRBV7-8 and TRBJ2-4, the full variable domain reads GAGVSQSPRYKVAKRGQDVALRCDPISGHVSLFWYQQALGQGPEFLTYFQNEAQLDKSGLPSDRFFAERPEGSVSTLKIQRTQQEDSAVYLCASSPGLRSGNIQYFGAGTRLSVL.